A selection of T cell receptor beta chains follows, all from one sample in a study of blood T cells in healthy people across ages. TCRdb re-called the 5' RACE reads with MiXCR, one entry per CDR3 protein. The sample yields 600,000 to 900,000 distinct CDR3 sequences, 25% to 30% seen once. These data were likewise used in another study, on T cells of mothers and their children.

The sequenced material came from blood. The receptors derive from a boy aged 10-17 years in good health. Both conserved end residues are part of each CDR3. The D gene is left open where the match is weak. Some rows have no size entry. The others give once, few or many, or a class for an expanded clone.

d_gene	abundance	v_gene	j_gene	CDR3aa	CDR3nt
TRBD1	few	TRBV6-2/TRBV6-3	TRBJ2-7	CASSYTLKDRGYEQYF	TGTGCCAGCAGTTACACCCTAAAGGACAGGGGATACGAGCAGTACTTC
TRBD1	few	TRBV18	TRBJ2-7	CASSQGQGPSYEQYF	TGTGCCAGCTCCCAAGGACAGGGACCCTCCTACGAGCAGTACTTC
.	.	TRBV12-5	TRBJ2-7	CASGLVRTGTGYEQYF	TGTGCTAGTGGTTTGGTACGGACTGGGACGGGCTACGAACAGTACTTC
TRBD1	few	TRBV5-1	TRBJ2-5	CASSNAGTGVRETQYF	TGCGCCAGCAGCAATGCCGGGACAGGGGTCCGGGAGACCCAGTACTTC
.	few	TRBV12-3/TRBV12-4	TRBJ1-2	CASSAGLDYGYTF	TGTGCCAGCAGTGCCGGCTTAGACTATGGCTACACCTTC
.	once	TRBV7-9	TRBJ2-7	CASSQGTLAYEQYF	TGTGCCAGCAGCCAAGGGACCCTCGCCTACGAGCAGTACTTC
TRBD2	.	TRBV12-3/TRBV12-4	TRBJ2-1	CASSLPRAGGPWQLF	TGTGCCAGCAGCCTACCAAGAGCGGGGGGGCCCTGGCAGCTCTTC
.	.	TRBV7-9	TRBJ2-1	CASGSAVLYNEQFF	TGTGCCTCGGGGAGCGCCGTACTCTACAATGAGCAGTTCTTC
TRBD1	.	TRBV2	TRBJ1-6	CASSVQGSYNSPLHF	TGTGCCAGCAGTGTACAGGGGTCCTATAATTCACCCCTCCACTTT
.	.	TRBV29-1	TRBJ2-1	CSGRTTYNEQFF	TGCAGCGGACGGACTACCTACAATGAGCAGTTCTTC
.	.	TRBV2	TRBJ2-5	CATTPNRGGETQYF	TGTGCCACCACGCCCAACAGGGGAGGGGAGACCCAGTACTTC
TRBD1	few	TRBV3-1	TRBJ2-5	CASSQGTGGPETQYF	TGTGCCAGCAGTCAAGGGACAGGGGGTCCAGAGACCCAGTACTTC
TRBD2	.	TRBV9	TRBJ2-7	CASSDLASGGVDEQYF	TGTGCCAGCAGCGATTTAGCTAGCGGGGGGGTTGACGAGCAGTACTTC